These T cell receptor beta chains were read from a single sample in a study of blood T cell repertoires in COVID-19. Only in-frame clones appear in the TCRdb table, and some are missing; sequencing was by immunoSEQ multiplex PCR. The repertoire holds 100,000 to 150,000 clones, with around nine tenths as singletons. Sequencing input: peripheral blood. These receptors all stem from an elderly woman with acute or convalescent COVID-19. The CDR3 runs from the conserved cysteine through the conserved F or W. The D gene is left open where the match is weak. Clone size is shown for a subset of rows, as once, few, many or a class of expanded clone.

. . TRBJ1-2 TRBV19 CASSLQDRRYTF TGTGCCAGTAGTCTACAGGATAGGCGCTACACCTTC
. . TRBJ1-4 TRBV28 CASSLERGVNEKLFF TGTGCCAGCAGTTTAGAAAGGGGCGTAAATGAAAAACTGTTTTTT
. . TRBJ2-7 TRBV5-8 CASRDRVYEQYF TGTGCCAGCAGGGACAGAGTCTACGAGCAGTACTTC
. . TRBJ2-7 TRBV18 CASSPTGIPVYEQYF TGTGCCAGCTCACCCACAGGAATTCCCGTCTACGAGCAGTACTTC
. . TRBJ2-1 TRBV6-2/TRBV6-3 CASSRDKRKYNEQFF TGTGCCAGCAGCCGTGACAAGAGAAAGTACAATGAGCAGTTCTTC
. . TRBJ2-1 TRBV12-3/TRBV12-4 CASTPRGSDEQFF TGTGCCAGCACTCCAAGGGGATCGGATGAGCAGTTCTTC
TRBD1 . TRBJ2-7 TRBV3-1/TRBV3-2 CASSSAGTGPYEQYF TGTGCCAGCAGCAGCGCCGGGACAGGACCCTACGAGCAGTACTTC
. . TRBJ2-3 TRBV4-1 CASSHTGTDTQYF TGCGCCAGCAGCCACACGGGAACAGATACGCAGTATTTT
. many TRBJ2-3 TRBV28 CAIHTSTDTQYF TGTGCCATCCACACAAGCACAGATACGCAGTATTTT
TRBD1 . TRBJ2-3 TRBV18 CASSATGGASTDTQYF TGTGCCAGCTCAGCCACAGGGGGCGCGAGCACAGATACGCAGTATTTT
. . TRBJ2-7 TRBV5-6 CASSIPGLRGEQYF TGTGCCAGCAGCATACCGGGACTTAGGGGCGAGCAGTACTTC
TRBD1 once TRBJ2-7 TRBV19 CASSIALRGQGEQYF TGTGCCAGTAGTATCGCCCTCCGAGGACAGGGGGAGCAGTACTTC
TRBD2 . TRBJ2-5 TRBV5-4 CASSTLAGWRGETQYF TGTGCCAGCAGCACGCTAGCGGGATGGAGGGGGGAGACCCAGTACTTC
. . TRBJ2-7 TRBV18 CASSQDISAEQYF TGTGCCAGCTCCCAGGACATCTCGGCCGAGCAGTACTTC
. . TRBJ1-5 TRBV11-2 CASSSYRAVQPQHF TGTGCCAGCAGCTCGTACAGGGCAGTTCAGCCCCAGCATTTT
. . TRBJ1-1 TRBV6-4 CASSDEGGTEAFF TGTGCCAGCAGTGACGAGGGCGGCACTGAAGCTTTCTTT
TRBD2 . TRBJ2-5 TRBV5-1 CASSLAAGVSETQYF TGCGCCAGCAGCTTGGCAGCGGGAGTATCAGAGACCCAGTACTTC
TRBD2 . TRBJ2-7 TRBV7-9 CASSRTSGSNEQYF TGTGCCAGCAGCCGGACTAGCGGGAGCAACGAGCAGTACTTC
TRBD1 . TRBJ1-2 TRBV18 CASSPQGADGGYTF TGTGCCAGCTCACCACAGGGGGCGGATGGAGGCTACACCTTC
TRBD1 . TRBJ1-5 TRBV3-1/TRBV3-2 CASSQTTGYQPQHF TGTGCCAGCAGCCAAACGACAGGGTATCAGCCCCAGCATTTT
. . TRBJ1-6 TRBV27 CASSKTGQRYNSPLHF TGTGCCAGCAGTAAGACTGGACAGAGGTATAATTCACCCCTCCACTTT
TRBD2 . TRBJ2-7 TRBV7-2 CASSLAASGGLNEQYF TGTGCCAGCAGCTTAGCGGCTAGCGGGGGGTTAAACGAGCAGTACTTC
TRBD2 once TRBJ2-2 TRBV7-6 CASSLRPLAGGRLTGELFF TGTGCCAGCAGCTTACGCCCACTAGCGGGAGGGCGTCTTACCGGGGAGCTGTTTTTT
TRBD1 few TRBJ1-3 TRBV6-1 CASSVSGQRTGNTIYF TGTGCCAGCAGTGTATCGGGACAGCGAACGGGAAACACCATATATTTT
TRBD1 . TRBJ1-1 TRBV3-1/TRBV3-2 CASSQDRTGGEAFF TGTGCCAGCAGCCAAGATCGGACAGGTGGGGAAGCTTTCTTT
. . TRBJ2-1 TRBV11-3 CASSLRPPGQRADEQFF TGTGCCAGCAGCTTAAGGCCGCCGGGACAAAGGGCCGATGAGCAGTTCTTC
TRBD2 . TRBJ2-1 TRBV5-1 CASSLDGSSGGDEQFF TGCGCCAGCAGCTTGGATGGGTCTAGCGGGGGCGATGAGCAGTTCTTC